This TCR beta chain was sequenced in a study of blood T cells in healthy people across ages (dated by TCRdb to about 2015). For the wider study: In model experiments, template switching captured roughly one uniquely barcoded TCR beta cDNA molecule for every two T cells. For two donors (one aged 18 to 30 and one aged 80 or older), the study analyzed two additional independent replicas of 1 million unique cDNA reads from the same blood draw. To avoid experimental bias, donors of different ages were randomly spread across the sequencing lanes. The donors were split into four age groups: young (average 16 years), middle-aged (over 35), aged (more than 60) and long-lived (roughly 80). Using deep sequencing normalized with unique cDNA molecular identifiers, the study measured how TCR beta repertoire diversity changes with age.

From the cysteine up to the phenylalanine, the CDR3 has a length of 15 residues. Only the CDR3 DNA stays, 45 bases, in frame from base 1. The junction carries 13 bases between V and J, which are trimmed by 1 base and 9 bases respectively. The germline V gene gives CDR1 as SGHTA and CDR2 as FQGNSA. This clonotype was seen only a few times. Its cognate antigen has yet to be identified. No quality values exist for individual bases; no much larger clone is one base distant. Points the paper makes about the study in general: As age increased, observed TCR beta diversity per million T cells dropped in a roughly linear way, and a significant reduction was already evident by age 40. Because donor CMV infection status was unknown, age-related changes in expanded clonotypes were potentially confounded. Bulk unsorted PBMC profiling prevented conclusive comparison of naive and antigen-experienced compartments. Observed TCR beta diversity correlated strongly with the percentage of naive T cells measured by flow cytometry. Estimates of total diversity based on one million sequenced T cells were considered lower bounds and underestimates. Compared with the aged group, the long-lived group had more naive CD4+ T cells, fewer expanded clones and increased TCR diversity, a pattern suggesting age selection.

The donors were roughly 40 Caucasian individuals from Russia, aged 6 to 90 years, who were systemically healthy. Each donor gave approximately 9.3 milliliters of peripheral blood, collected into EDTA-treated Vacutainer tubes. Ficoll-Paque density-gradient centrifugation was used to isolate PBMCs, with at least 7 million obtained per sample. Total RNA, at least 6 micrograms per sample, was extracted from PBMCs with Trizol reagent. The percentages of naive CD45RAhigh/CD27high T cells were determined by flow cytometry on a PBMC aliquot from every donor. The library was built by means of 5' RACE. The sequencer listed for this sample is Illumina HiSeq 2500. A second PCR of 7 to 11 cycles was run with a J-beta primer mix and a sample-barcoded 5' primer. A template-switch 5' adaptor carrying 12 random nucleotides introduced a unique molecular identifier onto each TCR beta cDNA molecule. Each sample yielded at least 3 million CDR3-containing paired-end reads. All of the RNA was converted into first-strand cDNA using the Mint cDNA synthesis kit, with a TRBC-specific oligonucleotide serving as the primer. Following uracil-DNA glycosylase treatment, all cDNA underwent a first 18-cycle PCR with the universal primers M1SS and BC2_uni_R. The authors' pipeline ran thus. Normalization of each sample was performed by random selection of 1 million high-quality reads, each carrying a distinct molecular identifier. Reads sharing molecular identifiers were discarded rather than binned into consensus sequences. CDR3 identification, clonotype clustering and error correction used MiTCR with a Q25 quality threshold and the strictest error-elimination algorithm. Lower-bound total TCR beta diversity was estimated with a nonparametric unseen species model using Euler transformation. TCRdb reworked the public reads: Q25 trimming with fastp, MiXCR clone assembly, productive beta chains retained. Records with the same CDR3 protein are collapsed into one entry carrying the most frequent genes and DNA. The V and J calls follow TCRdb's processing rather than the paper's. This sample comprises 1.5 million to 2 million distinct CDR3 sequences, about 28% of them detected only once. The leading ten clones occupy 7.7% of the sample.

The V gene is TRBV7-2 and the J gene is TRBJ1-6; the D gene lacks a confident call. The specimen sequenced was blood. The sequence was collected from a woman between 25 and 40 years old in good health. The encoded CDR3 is CASSLEGLRVSPLHF. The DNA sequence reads TGTGCCAGCAGCTTAGAAGGACTGCGGGTTTCACCCCTCCACTTT.